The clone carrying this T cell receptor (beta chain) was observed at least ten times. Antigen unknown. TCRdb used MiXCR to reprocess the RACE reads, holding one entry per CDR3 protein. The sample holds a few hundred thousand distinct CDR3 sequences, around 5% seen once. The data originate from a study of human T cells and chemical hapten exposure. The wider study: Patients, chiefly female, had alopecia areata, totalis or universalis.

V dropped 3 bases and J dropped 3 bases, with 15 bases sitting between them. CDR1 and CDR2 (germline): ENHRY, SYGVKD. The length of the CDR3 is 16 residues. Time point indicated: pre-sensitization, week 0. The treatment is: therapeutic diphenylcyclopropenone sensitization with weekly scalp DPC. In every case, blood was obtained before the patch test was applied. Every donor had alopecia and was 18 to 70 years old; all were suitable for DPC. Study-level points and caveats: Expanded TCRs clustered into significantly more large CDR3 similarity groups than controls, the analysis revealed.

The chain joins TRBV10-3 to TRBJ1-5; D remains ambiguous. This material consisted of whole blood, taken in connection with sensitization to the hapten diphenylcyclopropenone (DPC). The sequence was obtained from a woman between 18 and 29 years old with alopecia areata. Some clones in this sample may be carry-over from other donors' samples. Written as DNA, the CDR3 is TGTGCCATCAGTGACTCGGGCCCCGCCGCCAATCAGCCCCAGCATTTT. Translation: CAISDSGPAANQPQHF.